This T cell receptor (beta chain) was identified during a study of control samples from healthy donors and cancer patients. CDR1 is LNHDA and CDR2 is SQIVND in the germline V gene (reference sequence). This CDR3 spans 15 amino acids. V shed 5 bases and J shed 4 bases, with 14 bases lying between them. Sequenced by immunoSEQ multiplex PCR; TCRdb stores in-frame clones only, minus some. The data show 25,000 to 35,000 clones, 91% seen once. The gene calls are TRBV19 and TRBJ2-2; D perhaps matches TRBD1 (6 bases). Sequences were obtained from PBMCs. The TCR was taken from a man in his fifties or sixties with lung cancer. The CDR3 nucleotides read TGTGCCAGTAGTGTACAGGGCTCGAGCACCGGGGAGCTGTTTTTT. Its protein is CASSVQGSSTGELFF.